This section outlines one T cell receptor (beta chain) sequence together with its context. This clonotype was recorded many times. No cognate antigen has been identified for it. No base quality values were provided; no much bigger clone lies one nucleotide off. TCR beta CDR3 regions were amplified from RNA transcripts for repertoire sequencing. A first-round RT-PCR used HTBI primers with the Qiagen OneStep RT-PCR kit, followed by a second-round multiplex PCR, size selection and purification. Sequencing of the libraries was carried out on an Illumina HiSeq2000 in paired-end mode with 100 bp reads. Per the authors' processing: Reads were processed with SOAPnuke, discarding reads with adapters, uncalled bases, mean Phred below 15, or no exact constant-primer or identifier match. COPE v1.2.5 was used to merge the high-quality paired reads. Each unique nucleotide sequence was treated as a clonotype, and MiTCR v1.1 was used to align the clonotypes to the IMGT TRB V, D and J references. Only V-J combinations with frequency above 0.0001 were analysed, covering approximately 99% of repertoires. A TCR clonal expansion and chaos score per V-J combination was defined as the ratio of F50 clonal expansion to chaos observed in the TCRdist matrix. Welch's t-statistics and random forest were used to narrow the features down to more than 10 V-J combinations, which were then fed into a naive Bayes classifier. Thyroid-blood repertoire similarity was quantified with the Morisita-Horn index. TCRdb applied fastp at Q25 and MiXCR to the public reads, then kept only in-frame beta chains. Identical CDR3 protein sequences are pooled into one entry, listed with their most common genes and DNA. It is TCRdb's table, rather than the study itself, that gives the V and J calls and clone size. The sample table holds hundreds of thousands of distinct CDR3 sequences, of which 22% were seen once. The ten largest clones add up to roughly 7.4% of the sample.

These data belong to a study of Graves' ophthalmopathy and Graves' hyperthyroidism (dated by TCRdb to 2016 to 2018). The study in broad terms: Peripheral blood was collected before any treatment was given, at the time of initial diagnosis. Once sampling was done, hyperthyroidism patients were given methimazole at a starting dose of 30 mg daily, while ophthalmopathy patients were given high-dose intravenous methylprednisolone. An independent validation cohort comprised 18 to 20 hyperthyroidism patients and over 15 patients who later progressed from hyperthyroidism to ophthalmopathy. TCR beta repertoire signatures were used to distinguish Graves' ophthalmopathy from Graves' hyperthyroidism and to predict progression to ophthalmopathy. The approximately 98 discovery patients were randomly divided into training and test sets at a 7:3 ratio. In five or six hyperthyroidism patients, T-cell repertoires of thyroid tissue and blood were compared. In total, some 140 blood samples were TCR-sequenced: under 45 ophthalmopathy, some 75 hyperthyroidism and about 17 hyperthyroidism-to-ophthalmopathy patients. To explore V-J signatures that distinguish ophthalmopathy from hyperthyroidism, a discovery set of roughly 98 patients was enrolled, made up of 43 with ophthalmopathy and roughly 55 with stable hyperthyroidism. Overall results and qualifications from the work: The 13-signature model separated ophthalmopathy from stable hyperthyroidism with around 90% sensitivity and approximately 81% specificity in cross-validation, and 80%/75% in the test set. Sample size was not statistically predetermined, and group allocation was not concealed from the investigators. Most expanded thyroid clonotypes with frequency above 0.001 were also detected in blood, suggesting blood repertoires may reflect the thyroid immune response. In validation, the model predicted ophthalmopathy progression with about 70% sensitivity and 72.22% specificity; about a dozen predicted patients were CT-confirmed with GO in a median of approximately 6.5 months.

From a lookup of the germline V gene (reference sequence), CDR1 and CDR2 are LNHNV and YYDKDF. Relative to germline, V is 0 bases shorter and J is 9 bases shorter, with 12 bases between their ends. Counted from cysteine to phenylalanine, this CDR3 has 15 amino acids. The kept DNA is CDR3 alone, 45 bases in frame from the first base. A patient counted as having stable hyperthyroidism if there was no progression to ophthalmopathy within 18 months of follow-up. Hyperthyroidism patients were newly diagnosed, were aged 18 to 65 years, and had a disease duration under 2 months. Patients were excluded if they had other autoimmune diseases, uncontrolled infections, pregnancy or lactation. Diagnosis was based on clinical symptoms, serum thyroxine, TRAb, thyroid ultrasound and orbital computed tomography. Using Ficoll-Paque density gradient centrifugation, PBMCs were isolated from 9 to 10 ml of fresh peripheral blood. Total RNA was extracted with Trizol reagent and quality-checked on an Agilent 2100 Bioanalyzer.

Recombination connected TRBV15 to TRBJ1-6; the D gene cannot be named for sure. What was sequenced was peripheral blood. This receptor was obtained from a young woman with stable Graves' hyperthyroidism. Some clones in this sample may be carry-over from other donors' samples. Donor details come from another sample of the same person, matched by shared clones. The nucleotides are TGTGCCACCAGCAGAGAGGCCGACGCCGGTTCACCCCTCCACTTT. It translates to CATSREADAGSPLHF.